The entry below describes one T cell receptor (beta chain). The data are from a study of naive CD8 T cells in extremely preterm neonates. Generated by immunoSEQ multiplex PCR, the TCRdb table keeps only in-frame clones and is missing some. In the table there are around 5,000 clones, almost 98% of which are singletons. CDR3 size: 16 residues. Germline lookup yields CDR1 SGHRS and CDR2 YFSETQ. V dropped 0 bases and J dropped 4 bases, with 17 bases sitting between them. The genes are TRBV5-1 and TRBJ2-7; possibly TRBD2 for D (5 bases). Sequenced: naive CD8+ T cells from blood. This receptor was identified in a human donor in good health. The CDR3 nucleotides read TGCGCCAGCAGCTTGGCGGAGTCGGGATGGTCGTACGAGCAGTACTTC. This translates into CASSLAESGWSYEQYF.